This T cell receptor beta chain was documented in a study of metastatic and nonmetastatic thyroid tumors. The ends were cut back, 6 bases at V and 5 bases at J, with 10 bases in the middle. The CDR3 spans 12 residues. CDR1 and CDR2 from the germline V gene are MNHNS and SASEGT. This clone has ten or more counts. Each patient went into thyroid surgery without having received any treatment. Using MiXCR, TCRdb re-called clones from the PCR reads. The profile shows 40,000 to 45,000 clones, roughly 3.1% of them singletons. This sequence joins TRBV6-1 and TRBJ1-1; D is unresolved. The sequence was collected from a female donor with papillary thyroid cancer or a benign thyroid nodule (not recorded which). Some clones in this sample may be carry-over from other donors' samples. Sequenced: blood. CDR3 coding DNA: TGTGCCAGCAGCCAACGGGAAACTGAAGCTTTCTTT. As protein: CASSQRETEAFF.